This T cell receptor (beta chain) was documented in a study of shared clonotypes between healthy human individuals. Study-wide results and limits: Against clonotypes common to all four donors, non-shared ones had lower generation probabilities.

Adult donors, all healthy and HIV-negative, had no recent acute infections or vaccinations. Genomic DNA per cell subset filled all wells of several immunoSEQ plates. Libraries were prepared by immunoSEQ multiplex PCR; TCRdb keeps only in-frame clonotypes and omits some of them. The repertoire holds over a million clones, with approximately 80% as singletons. The CDR3 length is 14 residues. Between the trimmed V and J ends, which lost 0 bases and 3 bases, there was a span of 9 bases. Germline V CDR1 and CDR2: SGHTA, FQGNSA. About this clone itself: Its antigen is currently unknown.

The chain employs TRBV7-2 and TRBJ2-7, with D unresolved. Sequenced material: memory CD4+ T cells from PBMCs. Documented subset: CD45RA-negative fraction. This TCR was sampled from a man aged 18-30 years in good health. Some clones in this sample may be carry-over from other donors' samples. CDR3 sequence reads: CASSLARQVYEQYF. The CDR3 DNA reads TGTGCCAGCAGCTTAGCCCGCCAGGTCTACGAGCAGTACTTC.